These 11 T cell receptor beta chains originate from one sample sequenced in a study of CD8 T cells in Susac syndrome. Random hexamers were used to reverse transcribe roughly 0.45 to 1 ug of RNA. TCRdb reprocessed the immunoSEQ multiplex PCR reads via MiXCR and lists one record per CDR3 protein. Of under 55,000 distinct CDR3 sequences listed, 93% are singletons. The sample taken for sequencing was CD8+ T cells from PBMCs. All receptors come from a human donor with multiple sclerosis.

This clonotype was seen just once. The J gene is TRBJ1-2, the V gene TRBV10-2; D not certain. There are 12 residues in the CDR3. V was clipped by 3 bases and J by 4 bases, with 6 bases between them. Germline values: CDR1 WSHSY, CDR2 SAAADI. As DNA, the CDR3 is TGCGCCAGCAGTGATTTTTCCTATGGCTACACCTTC. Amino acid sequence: CASSDFSYGYTF.

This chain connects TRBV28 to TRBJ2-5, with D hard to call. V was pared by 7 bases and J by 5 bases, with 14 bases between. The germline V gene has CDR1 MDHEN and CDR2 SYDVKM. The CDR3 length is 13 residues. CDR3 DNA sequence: TGTGCCAGCAATATAGGGTTGGGCGAGACCCAGTACTTC. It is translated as CASNIGLGETQYF.

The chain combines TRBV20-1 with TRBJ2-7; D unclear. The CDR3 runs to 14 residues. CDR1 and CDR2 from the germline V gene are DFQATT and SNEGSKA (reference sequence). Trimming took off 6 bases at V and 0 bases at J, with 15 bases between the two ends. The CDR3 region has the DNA TGCAGTGCATACAATGTGTATGGCTCCTACGAGCAGTACTTC. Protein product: CSAYNVYGSYEQYF.

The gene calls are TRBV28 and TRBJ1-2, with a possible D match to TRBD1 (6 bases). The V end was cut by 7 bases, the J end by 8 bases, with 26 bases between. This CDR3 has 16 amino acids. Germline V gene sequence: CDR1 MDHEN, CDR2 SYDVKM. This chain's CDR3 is CASTEGGSGGATGYTF. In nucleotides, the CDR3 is TGTGCCAGCACCGAAGGGGGGTCGGGGGGCGCAACCGGCTACACCTTC.

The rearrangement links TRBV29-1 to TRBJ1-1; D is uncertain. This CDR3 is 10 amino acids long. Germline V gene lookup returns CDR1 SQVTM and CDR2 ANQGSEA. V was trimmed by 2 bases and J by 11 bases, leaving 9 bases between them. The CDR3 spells CSVEQVMAFF. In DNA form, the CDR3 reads TGCAGCGTTGAACAGGTAATGGCTTTCTTT.

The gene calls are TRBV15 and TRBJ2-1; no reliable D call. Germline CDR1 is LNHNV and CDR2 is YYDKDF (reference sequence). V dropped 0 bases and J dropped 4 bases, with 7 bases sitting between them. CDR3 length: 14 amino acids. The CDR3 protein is CATSREGEYNEQFF. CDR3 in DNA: TGTGCCACCAGCAGAGAAGGAGAATACAATGAGCAGTTCTTC.

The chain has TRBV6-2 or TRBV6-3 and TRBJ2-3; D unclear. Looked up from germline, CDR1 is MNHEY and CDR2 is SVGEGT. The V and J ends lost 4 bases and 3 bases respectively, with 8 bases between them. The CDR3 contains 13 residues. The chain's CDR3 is CASSSGETDTQYF. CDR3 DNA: TGTGCCAGCAGTTCGGGTGAAACAGATACGCAGTATTTT.

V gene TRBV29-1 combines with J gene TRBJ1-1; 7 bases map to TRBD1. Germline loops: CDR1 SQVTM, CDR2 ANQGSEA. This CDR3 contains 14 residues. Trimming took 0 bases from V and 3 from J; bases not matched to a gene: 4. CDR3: CSVEDGRGYTEAFF. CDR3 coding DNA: TGCAGCGTTGAAGACGGCAGGGGGTACACTGAAGCTTTCTTT.

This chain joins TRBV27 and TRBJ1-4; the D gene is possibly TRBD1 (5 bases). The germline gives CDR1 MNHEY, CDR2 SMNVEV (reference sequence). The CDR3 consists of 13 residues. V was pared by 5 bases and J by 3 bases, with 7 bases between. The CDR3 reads CASSGAANEKLFF. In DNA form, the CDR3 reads TGTGCCAGCAGTGGGGCGGCTAATGAAAAACTGTTTTTT.

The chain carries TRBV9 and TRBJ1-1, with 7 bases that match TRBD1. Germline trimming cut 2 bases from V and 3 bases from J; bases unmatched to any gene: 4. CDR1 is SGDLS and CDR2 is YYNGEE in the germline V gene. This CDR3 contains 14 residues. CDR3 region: CASSVRQGDTEAFF. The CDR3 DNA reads TGTGCCAGCAGCGTTAGACAGGGTGACACTGAAGCTTTCTTT. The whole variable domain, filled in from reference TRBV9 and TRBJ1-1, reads DSGVTQTPKHLITATGQRVTLRCSPRSGDLSVYWYQQSLDQGLQFLIQYYNGEERAKGNILERFSAQQFPDLHSELNLSSLELGDSALYFCASSVRQGDTEAFFGQGTRLTVV.

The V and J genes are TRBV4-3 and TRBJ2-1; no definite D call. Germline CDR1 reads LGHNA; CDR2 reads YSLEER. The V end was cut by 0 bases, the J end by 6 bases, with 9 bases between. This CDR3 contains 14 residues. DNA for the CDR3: TGCGCCAGCAGCCAAGAAACAGTACGCAATGAGCAGTTCTTC. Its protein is CASSQETVRNEQFF.